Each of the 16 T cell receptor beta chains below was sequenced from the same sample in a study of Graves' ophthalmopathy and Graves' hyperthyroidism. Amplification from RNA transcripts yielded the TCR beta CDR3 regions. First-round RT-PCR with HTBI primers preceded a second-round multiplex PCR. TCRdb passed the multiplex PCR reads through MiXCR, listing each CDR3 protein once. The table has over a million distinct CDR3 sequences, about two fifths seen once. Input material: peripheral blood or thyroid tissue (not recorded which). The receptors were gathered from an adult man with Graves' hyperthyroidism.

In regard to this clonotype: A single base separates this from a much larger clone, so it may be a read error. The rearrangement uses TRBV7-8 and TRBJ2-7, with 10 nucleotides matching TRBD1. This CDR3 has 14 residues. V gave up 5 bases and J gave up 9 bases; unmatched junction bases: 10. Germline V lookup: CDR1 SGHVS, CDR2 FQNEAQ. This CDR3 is CASSLGTGAAGQYF. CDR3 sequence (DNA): TGTGCCAGCAGCCTAGGGACAGGGGCGGCCGGGCAGTACTTC.

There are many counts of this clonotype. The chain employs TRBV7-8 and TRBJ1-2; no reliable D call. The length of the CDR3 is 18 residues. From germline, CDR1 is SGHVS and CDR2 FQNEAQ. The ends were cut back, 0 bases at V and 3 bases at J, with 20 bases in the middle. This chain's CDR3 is CASSLARSLERRDYGYTF. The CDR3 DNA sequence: TGTGCCAGCAGCTTAGCTCGGTCTCTTGAAAGGCGGGACTATGGCTACACCTTC.

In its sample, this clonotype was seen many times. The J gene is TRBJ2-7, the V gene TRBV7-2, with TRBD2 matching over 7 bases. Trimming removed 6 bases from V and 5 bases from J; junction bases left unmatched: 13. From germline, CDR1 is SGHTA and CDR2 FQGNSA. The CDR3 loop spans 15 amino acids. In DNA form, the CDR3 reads TGTGCCAGCAGGCTCATTGGGCGGGAGTCCGACGAGCAGTACTTC. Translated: CASRLIGRESDEQYF. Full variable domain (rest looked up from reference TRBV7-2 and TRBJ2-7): GAGVSQSPSNKVTEKGKDVELRCDPISGHTALYWYRQSLGQGLEFLIYFQGNSAPDKSGLPSDRFSAERTGGSVSTLTIQRTQQEDSAVYLCASRLIGRESDEQYFGPGTRLTVT.

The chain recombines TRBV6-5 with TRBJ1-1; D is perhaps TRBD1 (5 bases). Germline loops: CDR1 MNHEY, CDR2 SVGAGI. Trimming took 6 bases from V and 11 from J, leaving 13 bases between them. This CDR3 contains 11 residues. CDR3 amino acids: CASRQGRVAFF. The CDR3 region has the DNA TGTGCCAGCAGGCAGGGCAGGGTTGCTTTCTTT.

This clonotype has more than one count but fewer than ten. The CDR3 region has the DNA TGTGCCAGCACTGGGTCCGGGGGCAGCAATCAGCCCCAGCATTTT. Its protein is CASTGSGGSNQPQHF. This rearrangement joins TRBV12-3 or TRBV12-4 to TRBJ1-5; a weak D match, TRBD1 (6 bases). The CDR3 extends over 15 amino acids. V was shortened by 7 bases and J by 1 base, with 14 bases between the two germline ends.

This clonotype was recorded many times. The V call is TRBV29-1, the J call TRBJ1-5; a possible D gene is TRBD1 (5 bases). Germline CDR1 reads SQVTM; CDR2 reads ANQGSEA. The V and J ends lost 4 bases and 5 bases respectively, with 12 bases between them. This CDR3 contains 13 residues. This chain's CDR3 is CSVAMAGDQPQHF. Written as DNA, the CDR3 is TGCAGCGTTGCGATGGCGGGGGATCAGCCCCAGCATTTT.

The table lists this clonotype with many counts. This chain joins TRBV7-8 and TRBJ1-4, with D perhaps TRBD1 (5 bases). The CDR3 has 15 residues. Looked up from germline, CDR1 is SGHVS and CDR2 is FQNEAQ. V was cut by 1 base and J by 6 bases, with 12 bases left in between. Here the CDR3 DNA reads TGTGCCAGCAGCTTAGGGGGCGGGTCCCATGAAAAACTGTTTTTT. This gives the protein CASSLGGGSHEKLFF.

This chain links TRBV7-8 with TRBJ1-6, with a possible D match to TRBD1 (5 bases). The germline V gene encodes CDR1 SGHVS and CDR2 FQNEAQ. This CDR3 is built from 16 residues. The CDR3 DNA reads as TGTGCTAGGAGGGGCGCGGGGTGGTCCTATAATTCACCCCTCCACTTT. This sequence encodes CARRGAGWSYNSPLHF.

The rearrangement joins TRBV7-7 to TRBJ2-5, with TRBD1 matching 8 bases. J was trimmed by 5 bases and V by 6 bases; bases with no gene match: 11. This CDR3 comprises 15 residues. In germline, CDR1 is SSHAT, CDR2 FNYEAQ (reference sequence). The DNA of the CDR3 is TGTGCCAGCAGTAGAGACAGGGGCGCAGGGGAGACCCAGTACTTC. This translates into CASSRDRGAGETQYF.

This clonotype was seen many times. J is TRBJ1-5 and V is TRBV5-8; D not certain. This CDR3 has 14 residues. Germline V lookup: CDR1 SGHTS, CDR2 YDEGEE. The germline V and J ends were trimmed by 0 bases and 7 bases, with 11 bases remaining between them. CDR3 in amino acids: CASSLDGPGQPQHF. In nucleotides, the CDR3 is TGTGCCAGCAGCTTGGATGGGCCGGGCCAGCCCCAGCATTTT.

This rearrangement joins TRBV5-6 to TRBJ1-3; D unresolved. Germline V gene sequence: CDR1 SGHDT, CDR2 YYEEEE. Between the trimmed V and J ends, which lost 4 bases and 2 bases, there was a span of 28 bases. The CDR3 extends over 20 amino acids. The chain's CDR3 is CASSPPWRPGLQVAGNTIYF. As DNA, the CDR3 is TGTGCCAGCAGCCCCCCCTGGAGACCCGGACTACAAGTGGCTGGAAACACCATATATTTT.

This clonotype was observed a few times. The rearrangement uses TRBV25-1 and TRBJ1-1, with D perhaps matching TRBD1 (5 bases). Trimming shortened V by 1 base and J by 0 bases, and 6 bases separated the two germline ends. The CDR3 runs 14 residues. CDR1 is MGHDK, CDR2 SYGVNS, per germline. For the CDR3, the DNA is TGTGCCAGCAGTGAATCGACAGTGAACACTGAAGCTTTCTTT. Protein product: CASSESTVNTEAFF.

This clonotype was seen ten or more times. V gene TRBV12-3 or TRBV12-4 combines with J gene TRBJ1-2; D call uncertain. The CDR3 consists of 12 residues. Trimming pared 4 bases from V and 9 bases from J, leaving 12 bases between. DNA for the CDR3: TGTGCCAGCAGTTACATCGAGGATTGCTACACCTTC. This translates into CASSYIEDCYTF.

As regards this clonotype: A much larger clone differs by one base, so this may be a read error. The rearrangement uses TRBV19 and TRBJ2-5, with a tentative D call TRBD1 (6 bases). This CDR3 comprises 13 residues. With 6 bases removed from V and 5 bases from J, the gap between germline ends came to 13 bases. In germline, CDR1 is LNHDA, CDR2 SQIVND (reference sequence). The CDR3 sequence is CASSDRQGETQYF. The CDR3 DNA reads TGTGCCAGTAGCGACCGGCAGGGGGAGACCCAGTACTTC.

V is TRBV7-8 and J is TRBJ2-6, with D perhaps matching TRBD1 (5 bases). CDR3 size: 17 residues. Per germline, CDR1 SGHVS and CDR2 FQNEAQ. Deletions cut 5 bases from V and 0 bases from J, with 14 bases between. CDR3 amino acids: CASSANLRVSGANVLTF. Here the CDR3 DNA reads TGTGCCAGCAGCGCCAACCTCAGGGTCTCTGGGGCCAACGTCCTGACTTTC.

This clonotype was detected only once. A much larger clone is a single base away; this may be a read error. The CDR3 DNA reads as TGCAGCGTTGGTCGGGGGGGCTACGGGCAGTACTTC. Protein sequence: CSVGRGGYGQYF. V is TRBV29-1 and J is TRBJ2-7; 8 bases match TRBD2. The CDR3 runs to 12 residues. Germline lookup yields CDR1 SQVTM and CDR2 ANQGSEA.